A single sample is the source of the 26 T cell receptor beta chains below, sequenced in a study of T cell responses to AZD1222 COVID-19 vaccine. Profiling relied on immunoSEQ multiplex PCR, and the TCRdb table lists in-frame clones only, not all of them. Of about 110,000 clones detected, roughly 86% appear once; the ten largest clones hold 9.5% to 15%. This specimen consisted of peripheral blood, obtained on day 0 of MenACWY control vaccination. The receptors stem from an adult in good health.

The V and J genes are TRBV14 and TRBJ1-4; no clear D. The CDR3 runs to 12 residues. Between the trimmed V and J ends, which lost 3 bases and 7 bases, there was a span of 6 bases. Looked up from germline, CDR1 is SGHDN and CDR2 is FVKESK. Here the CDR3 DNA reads TGTGCCAGCAGCCAGTTAGGTGAAAAACTGTTTTTT. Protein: CASSQLGEKLFF.

CDR3 coding DNA: TGTGCCAGCAGCCCCTCGCAGTTTACCCTCCACTTT. Translated: CASSPSQFTLHF. The chain combines TRBV7-9 with TRBJ1-6; D unclear. The germline CDR1 and CDR2 sequences are SEHNR and FQNEAQ (reference sequence). Trimming removed 5 bases from V and 14 bases from J, with 13 bases in between. CDR3 length equals 12 residues.

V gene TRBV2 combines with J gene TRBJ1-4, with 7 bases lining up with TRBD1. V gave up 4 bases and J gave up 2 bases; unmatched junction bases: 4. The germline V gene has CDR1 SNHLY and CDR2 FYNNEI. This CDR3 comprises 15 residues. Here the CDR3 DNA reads TGTGCCAGCAGTGTACAGGGGTTCACTAATGAAAAACTGTTTTTT. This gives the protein CASSVQGFTNEKLFF.

CDR3 region: CASNSDTGGQYF. The CDR3, as DNA: TGCGCCAGCAACTCAGACACGGGAGGGCAGTACTTC. The chain uses TRBV5-1 and TRBJ2-7; 7 bases map to TRBD2. J was trimmed by 9 bases and V by 6 bases; bases with no gene match: 9. CDR3 length equals 12 residues. Germline CDR1 reads SGHRS; CDR2 reads YFSETQ. Filled out from reference TRBV5-1 and TRBJ2-7, the complete variable domain reads KAGVTQTPRYLIKTRGQQVTLSCSPISGHRSVSWYQQTPGQGLQFLFEYFSETQRNKGNFPGRFSGRQFSNSRSEMNVSTLELGDSALYLCASNSDTGGQYFGPGTRLTVT.

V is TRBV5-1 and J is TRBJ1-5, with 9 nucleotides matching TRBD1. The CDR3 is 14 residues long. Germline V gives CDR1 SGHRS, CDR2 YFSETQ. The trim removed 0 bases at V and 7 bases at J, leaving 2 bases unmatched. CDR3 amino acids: CASSLGTGEQPQHF. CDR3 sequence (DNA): TGCGCCAGCAGCTTGGGGACAGGGGAGCAGCCCCAGCATTTT. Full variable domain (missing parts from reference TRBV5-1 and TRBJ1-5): KAGVTQTPRYLIKTRGQQVTLSCSPISGHRSVSWYQQTPGQGLQFLFEYFSETQRNKGNFPGRFSGRQFSNSRSEMNVSTLELGDSALYLCASSLGTGEQPQHFGDGTRLSIL.

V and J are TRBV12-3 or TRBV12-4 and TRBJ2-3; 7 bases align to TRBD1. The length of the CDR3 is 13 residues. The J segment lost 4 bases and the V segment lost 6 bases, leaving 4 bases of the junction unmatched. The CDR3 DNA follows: TGTGCCAGCAGCGACAGGGTGGCAGATACGCAGTATTTT. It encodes CASSDRVADTQYF.

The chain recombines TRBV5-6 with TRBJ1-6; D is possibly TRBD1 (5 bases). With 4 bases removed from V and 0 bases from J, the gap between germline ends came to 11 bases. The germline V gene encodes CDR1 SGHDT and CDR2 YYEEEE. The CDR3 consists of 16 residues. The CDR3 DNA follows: TGTGCCAGCAGCGAACCGACAGCCTCCTATAATTCACCCCTCCACTTT. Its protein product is CASSEPTASYNSPLHF.

The chain's CDR3 is CASSLLRGLKGADRNGYTF. CDR3 in DNA: TGTGCCAGCAGCTTACTAAGGGGCTTGAAGGGGGCGGATCGGAATGGCTACACCTTC. V and J are TRBV7-9 and TRBJ1-2; 7 nucleotides align to TRBD1. The CDR3 totals 19 residues. Germline lookup yields CDR1 SEHNR and CDR2 FQNEAQ (reference sequence). With 2 bases clipped from V and 6 bases from J, the junction kept 21 bases outside the gene matches.

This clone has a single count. The CDR3 region is CASSESGGMESSGYTF. Written as DNA, the CDR3 is TGTGCCAGCAGTGAATCCGGGGGCATGGAATCGAGTGGCTACACCTTC. V gene TRBV25-1 combines with J gene TRBJ1-2, with a possible D match to TRBD1 (6 bases). The CDR3 sequence is 16 residues long. V lost 1 base to trimming and J lost 7 bases, with 19 bases between them. Germline CDR1 and CDR2: MGHDK and SYGVNS.

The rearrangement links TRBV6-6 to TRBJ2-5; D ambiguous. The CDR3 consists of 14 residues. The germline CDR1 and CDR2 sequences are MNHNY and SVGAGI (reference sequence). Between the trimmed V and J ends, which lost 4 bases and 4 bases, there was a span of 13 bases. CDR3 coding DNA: TGTGCCAGCAGTTCCACGGATGTAGGAGAGACCCAGTACTTC. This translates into CASSSTDVGETQYF.

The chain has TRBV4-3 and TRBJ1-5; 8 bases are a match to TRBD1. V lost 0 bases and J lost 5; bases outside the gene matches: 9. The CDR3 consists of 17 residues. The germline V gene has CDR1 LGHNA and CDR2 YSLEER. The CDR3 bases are TGCGCCAGCAGCCAAGATTCACCCAGGGGGCTTCATCAGCCCCAGCATTTT. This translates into CASSQDSPRGLHQPQHF.

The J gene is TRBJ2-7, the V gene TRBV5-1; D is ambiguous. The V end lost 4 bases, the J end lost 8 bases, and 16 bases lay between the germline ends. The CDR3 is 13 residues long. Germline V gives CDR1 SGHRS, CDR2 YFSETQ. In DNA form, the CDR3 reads TGCGCCAGCAGCACAGAAGGCTATGGCCAGCAGTACTTC. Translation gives CASSTEGYGQQYF. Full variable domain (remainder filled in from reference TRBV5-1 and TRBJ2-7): KAGVTQTPRYLIKTRGQQVTLSCSPISGHRSVSWYQQTPGQGLQFLFEYFSETQRNKGNFPGRFSGRQFSNSRSEMNVSTLELGDSALYLCASSTEGYGQQYFGPGTRLTVT.

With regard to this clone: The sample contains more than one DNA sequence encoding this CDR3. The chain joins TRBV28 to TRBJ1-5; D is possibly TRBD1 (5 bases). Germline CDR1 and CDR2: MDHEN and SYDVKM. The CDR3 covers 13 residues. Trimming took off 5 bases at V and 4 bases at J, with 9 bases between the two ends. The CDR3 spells CASSRDGNQPQHF. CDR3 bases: TGTGCCAGCAGTCGGGACGGAAATCAGCCCCAGCATTTT.

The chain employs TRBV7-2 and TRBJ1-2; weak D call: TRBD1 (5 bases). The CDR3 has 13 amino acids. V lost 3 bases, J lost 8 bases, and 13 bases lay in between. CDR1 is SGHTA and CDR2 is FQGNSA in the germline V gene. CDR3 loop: CASSFGTAVGYTF. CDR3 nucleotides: TGTGCCAGCAGCTTTGGGACGGCGGTGGGCTACACCTTC.

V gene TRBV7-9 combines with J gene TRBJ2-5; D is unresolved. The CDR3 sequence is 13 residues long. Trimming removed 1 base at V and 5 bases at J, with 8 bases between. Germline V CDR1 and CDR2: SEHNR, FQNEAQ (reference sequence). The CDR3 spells CASSLGVGETQYF. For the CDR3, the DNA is TGTGCCAGCAGCTTAGGGGTCGGCGAGACCCAGTACTTC.

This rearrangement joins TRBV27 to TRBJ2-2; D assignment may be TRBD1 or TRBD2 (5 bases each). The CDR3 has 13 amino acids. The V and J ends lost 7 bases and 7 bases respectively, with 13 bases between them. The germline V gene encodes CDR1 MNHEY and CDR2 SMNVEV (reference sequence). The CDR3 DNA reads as TGTGCCAGCACCCATTTGGGGGTCGGGGAGCTGTTTTTT. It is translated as CASTHLGVGELFF.

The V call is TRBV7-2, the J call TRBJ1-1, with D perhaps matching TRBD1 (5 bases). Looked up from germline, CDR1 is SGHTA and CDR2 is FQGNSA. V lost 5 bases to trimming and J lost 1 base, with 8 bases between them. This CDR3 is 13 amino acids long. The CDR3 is CASSGHGNTEAFF. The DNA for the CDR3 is TGTGCCAGCAGCGGACACGGGAACACTGAAGCTTTCTTT.

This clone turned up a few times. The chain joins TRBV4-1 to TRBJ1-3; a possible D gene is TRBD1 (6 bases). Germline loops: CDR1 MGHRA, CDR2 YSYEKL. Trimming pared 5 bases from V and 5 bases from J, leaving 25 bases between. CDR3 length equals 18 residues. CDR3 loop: CASSRYGGPLPRRNTIYF. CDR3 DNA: TGCGCCAGCAGCAGATACGGGGGGCCATTACCCCGCCGAAACACCATATATTTT.

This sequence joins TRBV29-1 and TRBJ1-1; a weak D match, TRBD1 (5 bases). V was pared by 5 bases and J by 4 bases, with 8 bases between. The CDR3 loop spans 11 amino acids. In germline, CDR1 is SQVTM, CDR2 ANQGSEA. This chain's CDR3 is CSVTTVTEAFF. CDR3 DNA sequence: TGCAGCGTTACGACAGTCACTGAAGCTTTCTTT.

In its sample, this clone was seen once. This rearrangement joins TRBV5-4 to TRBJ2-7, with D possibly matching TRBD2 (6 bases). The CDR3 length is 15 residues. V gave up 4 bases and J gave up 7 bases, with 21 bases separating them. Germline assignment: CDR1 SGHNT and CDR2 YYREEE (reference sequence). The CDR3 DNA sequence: TGTGCCAGCAGCCTGGAGGTCGGGAGCACGCTGGAGCAGTACTTC. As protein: CASSLEVGSTLEQYF.

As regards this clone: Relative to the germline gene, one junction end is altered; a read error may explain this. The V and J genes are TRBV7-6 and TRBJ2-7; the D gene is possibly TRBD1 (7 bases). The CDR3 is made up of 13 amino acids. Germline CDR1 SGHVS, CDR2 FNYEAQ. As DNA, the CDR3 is TGTGCCAGCAGACGAGGGGGCCGGGCGGGATCCCCATTC. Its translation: CASRRGGRAGSPF.

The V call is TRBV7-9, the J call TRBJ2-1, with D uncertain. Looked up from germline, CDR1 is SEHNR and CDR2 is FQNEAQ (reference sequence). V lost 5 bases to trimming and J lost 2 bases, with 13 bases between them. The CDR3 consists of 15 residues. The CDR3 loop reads CASSPLGPAYNEQFF. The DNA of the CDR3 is TGTGCCAGCAGCCCCCTTGGGCCAGCCTACAATGAGCAGTTCTTC. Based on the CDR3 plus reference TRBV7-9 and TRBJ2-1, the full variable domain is DTGVSQNPRHKITKRGQNVTFRCDPISEHNRLYWYRQTLGQGPEFLTYFQNEAQLEKSRLLSDRFSAERPKGSFSTLEIQRTEQGDSAMYLCASSPLGPAYNEQFFGPGTRLTVL.

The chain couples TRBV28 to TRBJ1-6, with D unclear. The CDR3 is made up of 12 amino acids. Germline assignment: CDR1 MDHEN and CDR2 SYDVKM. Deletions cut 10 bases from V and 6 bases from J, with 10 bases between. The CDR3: CATGVLNSPLHF. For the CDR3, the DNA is TGTGCCACCGGGGTACTTAATTCACCCCTCCACTTT.

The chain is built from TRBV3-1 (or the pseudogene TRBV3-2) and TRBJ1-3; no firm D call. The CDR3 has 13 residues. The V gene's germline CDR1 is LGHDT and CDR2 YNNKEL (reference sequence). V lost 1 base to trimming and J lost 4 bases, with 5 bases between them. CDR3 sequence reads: CASSQVGGNTIYF. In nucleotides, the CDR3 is TGTGCCAGCAGCCAAGTTGGGGGAAACACCATATATTTT.

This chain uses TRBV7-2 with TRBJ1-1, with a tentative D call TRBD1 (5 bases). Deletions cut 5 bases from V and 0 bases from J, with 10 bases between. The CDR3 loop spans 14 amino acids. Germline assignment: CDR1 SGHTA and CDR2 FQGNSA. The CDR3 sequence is CASSGGAMNTEAFF. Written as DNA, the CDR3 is TGTGCCAGCAGCGGAGGGGCTATGAACACTGAAGCTTTCTTT.

The CDR3 is CSVSKTSGGYNEQFF. In DNA form, the CDR3 reads TGCAGCGTTTCTAAGACTAGCGGGGGATACAATGAGCAGTTCTTC. J is TRBJ2-1 and V is TRBV29-1; 12 nucleotides match TRBD2. The CDR3 extends over 15 amino acids. Trimming at V came to 5 bases and at J to 4 bases, leaving 6 bases not matched to a gene. Per the germline V gene, CDR1 is SQVTM and CDR2 is ANQGSEA.